The source of this TCR beta chain is a study of blood T cell repertoires in COVID-19. Measured with immunoSEQ multiplex PCR; TCRdb has only the in-frame clones, and not every one. Of under 350,000 clones in the sample, 80% to 90% were seen once. V was shortened by 0 bases and J by 0 bases, with 6 bases between the two germline ends. Germline loops: CDR1 LGHNA, CDR2 YNFKEQ. This CDR3 spans 15 amino acids. The origin of this receptor is a woman in her thirties or forties with acute COVID-19. The chain uses TRBV4-2 and TRBJ2-4; D gene unclear. The specimen sequenced was PBMCs or T cells enriched from blood (not recorded which). DNA of the CDR3: TGTGCCAGCAGCCAAGAGTCGGTAGCCAAAAACATTCAGTACTTC. The encoded protein is CASSQESVAKNIQYF.